Sequencing of this T cell receptor beta chain was carried out in a study of T-cell reconstitution after alpha-beta-depleted transplantation in children. The ends were cut back, 2 bases at V and 3 bases at J, with 14 bases in the middle. The CDR3 has 15 amino acids. Germline CDR1 and CDR2: MDHEN and SYDVKM. As to this clonotype: Its matching antigen is unknown.

Study-wide findings and caveats: Expanded clones from the graft, numbering several hundred, reportedly supplied alpha-beta T cells about two months after transplant.

Unique molecular identifiers were used to barcode this TCRbeta library. From the PCR reads, TCRdb called clonotypes with MiXCR, one entry per CDR3 protein. Here the sample spans 300,000 to 400,000 distinct CDR3 sequences, roughly 21% being singletons. The rearrangement links TRBV28 to TRBJ2-7; the D gene is possibly TRBD2 (5 bases). This clonotype was sampled from a male patient younger than 18 who had a stem cell transplant for acute lymphoblastic leukemia, so the T cells may come from the graft donor. Sequencing used PBMCs, mostly from graft donor cells, obtained 180 days after TCRalphabeta/CD19-depleted stem cell transplant. The CDR3 nucleotides are TGTGCCAGCAGTTTAGGGCTTCTAGAGGGCTACGAGCAGTACTTC. Translating it yields CASSLGLLEGYEQYF.